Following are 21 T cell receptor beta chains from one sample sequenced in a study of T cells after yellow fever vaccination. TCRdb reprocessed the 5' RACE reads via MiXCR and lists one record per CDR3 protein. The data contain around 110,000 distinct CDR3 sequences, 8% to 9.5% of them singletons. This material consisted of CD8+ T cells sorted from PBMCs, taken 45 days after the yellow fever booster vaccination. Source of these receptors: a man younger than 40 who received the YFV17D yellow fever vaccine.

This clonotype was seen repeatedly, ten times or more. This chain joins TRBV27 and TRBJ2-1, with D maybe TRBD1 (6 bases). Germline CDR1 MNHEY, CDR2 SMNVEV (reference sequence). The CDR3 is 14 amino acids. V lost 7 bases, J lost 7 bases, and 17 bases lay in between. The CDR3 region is CASKVGGSENEQFF. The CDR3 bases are TGTGCCAGCAAGGTAGGGGGATCGGAAAATGAGCAGTTCTTC.

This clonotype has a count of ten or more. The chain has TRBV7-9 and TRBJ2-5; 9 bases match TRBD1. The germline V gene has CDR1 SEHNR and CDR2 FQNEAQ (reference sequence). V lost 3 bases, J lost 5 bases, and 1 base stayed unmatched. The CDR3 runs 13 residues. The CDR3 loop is CASSFTGGETQYF. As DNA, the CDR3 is TGTGCCAGCAGCTTCACAGGGGGCGAGACCCAGTACTTC.

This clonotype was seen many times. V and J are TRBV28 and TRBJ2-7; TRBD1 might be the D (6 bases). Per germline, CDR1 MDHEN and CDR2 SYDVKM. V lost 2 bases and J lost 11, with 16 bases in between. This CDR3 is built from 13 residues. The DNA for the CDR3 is TGTGCCAGCAGTTTAGAACAGGGTACGATTGAGTACTTC. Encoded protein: CASSLEQGTIEYF.

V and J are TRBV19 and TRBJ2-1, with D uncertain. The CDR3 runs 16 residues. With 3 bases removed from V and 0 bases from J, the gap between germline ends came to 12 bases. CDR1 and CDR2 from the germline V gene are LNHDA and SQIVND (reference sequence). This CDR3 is CASSIPRVSSYNEQFF. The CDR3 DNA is TGTGCCAGTAGTATCCCCCGGGTCAGCTCCTACAATGAGCAGTTCTTC.

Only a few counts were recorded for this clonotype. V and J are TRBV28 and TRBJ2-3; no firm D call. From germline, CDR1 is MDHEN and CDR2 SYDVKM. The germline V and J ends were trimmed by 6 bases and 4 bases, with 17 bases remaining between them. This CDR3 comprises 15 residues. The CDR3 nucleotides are TGTGCCAGCAGCCCATACCGTATGGGTGCAGATACGCAGTATTTT. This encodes CASSPYRMGADTQYF.

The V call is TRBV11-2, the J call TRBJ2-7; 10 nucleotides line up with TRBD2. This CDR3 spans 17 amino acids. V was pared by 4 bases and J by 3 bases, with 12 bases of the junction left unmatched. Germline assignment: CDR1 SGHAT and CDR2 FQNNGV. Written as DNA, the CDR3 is TGTGCCAGCAGCTCCCCAGGGGGGCTAGCGGGAGTCTACGAGCAGTACTTC. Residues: CASSSPGGLAGVYEQYF.

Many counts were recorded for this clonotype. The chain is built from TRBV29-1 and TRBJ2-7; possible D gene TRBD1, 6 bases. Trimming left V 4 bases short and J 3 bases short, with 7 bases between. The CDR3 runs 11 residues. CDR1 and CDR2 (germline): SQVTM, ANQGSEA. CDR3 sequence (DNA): TGCAGCGTTGTACAGGGCTACGAGCAGTACTTC. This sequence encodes CSVVQGYEQYF.

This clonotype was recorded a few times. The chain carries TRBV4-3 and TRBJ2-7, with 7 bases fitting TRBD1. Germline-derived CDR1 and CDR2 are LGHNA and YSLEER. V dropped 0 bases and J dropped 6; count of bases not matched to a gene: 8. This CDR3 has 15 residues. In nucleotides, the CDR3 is TGCGCCAGCAGCCAAGAATATACAGGGGCCGTCGAGCAGTACTTC. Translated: CASSQEYTGAVEQYF.

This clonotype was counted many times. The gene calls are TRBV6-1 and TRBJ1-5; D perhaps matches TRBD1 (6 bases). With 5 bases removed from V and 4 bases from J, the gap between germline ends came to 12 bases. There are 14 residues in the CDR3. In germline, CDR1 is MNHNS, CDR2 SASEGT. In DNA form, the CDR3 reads TGTGCCAGCAGTAGTGGACAGACTAATCAGCCCCAGCATTTT. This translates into CASSSGQTNQPQHF.

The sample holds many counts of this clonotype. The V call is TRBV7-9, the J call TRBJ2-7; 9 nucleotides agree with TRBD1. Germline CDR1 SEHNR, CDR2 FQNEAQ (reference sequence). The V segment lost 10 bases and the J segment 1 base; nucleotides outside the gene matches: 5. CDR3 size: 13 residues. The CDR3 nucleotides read TGTGCCACCGCCGGGACAGGGTCCTACGAGCAGTACTTC. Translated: CATAGTGSYEQYF.

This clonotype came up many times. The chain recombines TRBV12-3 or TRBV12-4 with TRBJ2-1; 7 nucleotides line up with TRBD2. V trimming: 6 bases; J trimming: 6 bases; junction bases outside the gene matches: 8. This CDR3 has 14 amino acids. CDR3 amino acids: CASRGGGIGNEQFF. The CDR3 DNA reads TGTGCCAGCAGGGGGGGGGGAATCGGCAATGAGCAGTTCTTC.

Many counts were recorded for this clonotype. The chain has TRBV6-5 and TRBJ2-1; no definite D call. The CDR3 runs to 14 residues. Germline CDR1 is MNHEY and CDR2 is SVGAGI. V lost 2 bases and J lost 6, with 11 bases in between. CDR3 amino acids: CASSYGEGSNEQFF. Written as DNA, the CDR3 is TGTGCCAGCAGTTACGGCGAAGGCAGCAATGAGCAGTTCTTC.

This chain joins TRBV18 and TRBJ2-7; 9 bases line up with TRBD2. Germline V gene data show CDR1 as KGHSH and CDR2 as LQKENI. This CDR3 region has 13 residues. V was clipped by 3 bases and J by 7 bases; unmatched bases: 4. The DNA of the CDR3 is TGTGCCAGCTCACCCGTAGCGGGAGATGAGCAGTACTTC. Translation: CASSPVAGDEQYF. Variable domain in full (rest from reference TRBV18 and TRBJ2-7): NAGVMQNPRHLVRRRGQEARLRCSPMKGHSHVYWYRQLPEEGLKFMVYLQKENIIDESGMPKERFSAEFPKEGPSILRIQQVVRGDSAAYFCASSPVAGDEQYFGPGTRLTVT.

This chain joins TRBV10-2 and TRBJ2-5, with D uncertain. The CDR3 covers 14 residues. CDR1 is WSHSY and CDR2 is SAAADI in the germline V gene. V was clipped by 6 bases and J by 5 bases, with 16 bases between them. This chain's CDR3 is CASSNKGQHETQYF. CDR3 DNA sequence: TGCGCCAGCAGCAATAAAGGCCAGCATGAGACCCAGTACTTC.

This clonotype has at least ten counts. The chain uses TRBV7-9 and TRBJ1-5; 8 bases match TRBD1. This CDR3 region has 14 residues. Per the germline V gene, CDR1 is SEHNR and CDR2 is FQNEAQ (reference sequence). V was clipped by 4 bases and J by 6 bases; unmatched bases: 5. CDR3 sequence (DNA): TGTGCCAGCAGCTACGAAGACAGGGGTCAGCCCCAGCATTTT. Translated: CASSYEDRGQPQHF.

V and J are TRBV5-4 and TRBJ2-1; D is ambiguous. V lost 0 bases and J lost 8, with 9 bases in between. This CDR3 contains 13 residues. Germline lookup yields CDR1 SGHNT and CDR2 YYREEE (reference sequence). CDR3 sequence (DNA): TGTGCCAGCAGCTTGGCTTTTCACTATGAGCAGTTCTTC. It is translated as CASSLAFHYEQFF.

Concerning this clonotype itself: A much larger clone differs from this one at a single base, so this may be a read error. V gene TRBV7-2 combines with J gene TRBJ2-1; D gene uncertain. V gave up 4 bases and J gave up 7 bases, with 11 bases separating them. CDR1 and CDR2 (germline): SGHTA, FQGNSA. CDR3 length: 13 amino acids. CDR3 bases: TGTGCCAGCAGCTCTACACCAGCGAATGAGCAGTTCTTC. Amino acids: CASSSTPANEQFF.

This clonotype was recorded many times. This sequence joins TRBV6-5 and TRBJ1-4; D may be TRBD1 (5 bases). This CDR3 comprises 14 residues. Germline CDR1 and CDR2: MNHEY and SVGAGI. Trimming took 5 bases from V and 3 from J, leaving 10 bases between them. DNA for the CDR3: TGTGCCAGCAGTCGGACAAAGGCTAATGAAAAACTGTTTTTT. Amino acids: CASSRTKANEKLFF.

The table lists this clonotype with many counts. The CDR3 bases are TGTGCCAGCAGGCAGGGGGCCGGCGCAAACACCGGGGAGCTGTTTTTT. Translating gives CASRQGAGANTGELFF. This chain links TRBV12-3 or TRBV12-4 with TRBJ2-2; 8 positions match TRBD1. J lost 2 bases, V lost 6 bases, and 8 bases had no gene match. The CDR3 extends over 16 amino acids.

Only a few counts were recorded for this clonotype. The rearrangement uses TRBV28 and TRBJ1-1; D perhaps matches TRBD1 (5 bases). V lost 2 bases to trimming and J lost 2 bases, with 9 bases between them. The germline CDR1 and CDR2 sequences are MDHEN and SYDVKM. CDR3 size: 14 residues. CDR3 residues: CASSLRGENTEAFF. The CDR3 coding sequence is TGTGCCAGCAGTTTACGAGGGGAAAACACTGAAGCTTTCTTT.

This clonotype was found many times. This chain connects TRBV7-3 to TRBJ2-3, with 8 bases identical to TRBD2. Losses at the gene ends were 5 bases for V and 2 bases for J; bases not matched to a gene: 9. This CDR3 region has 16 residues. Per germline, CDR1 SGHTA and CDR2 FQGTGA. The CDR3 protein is CASSPSGGAATDTQYF. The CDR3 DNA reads TGTGCCAGCAGCCCTTCGGGGGGGGCTGCCACAGATACGCAGTATTTT.